This TCR beta chain was sequenced in a study of cytomegalovirus exposure and HLA in healthy donors. Background on the study: The roughly 130 validation repertoires used the same platform as the approximately 670 first-cohort repertoires (as reported by a later analysis).

A remark on this clone: Antigen specificity is unknown.

Study-level results: A few chains tied to CMV proved CMV antigen-specific in vitro. Reports credit the classifier with highly specific, highly sensitive diagnosis of cytomegalovirus status. Clusters of TCRs from the first cohort tended to co-occur in the 95 to 150 validation repertoires (as a later analysis found).

The assay was immunoSEQ multiplex PCR, and TCRdb's table has in-frame clones only and misses some. The sample has around 240,000 clones, 85% to 90% seen once. The TCR was taken from a woman aged 18-35 years in good health and CMV-seronegative. The sample consisted of PBMCs.

In DNA, the CDR3 is TGTGCCAGCTCACCACGGATTGGGGGGGGGACTAGCGGCTACGAGCAGTACTTC. This codes for CASSPRIGGGTSGYEQYF. The chain combines TRBV18 with TRBJ2-7; 11 nucleotides line up with TRBD2. The CDR3 has 18 amino acids. The ends lost 1 base at V and 3 bases at J; junction bases unmatched: 11. The germline V gene has CDR1 KGHSH and CDR2 LQKENI.